The 25 T cell receptor beta chains reported below all come from one sample, sequenced in a study of T cell responses to AZD1222 COVID-19 vaccine. Method: immunoSEQ multiplex PCR; TCRdb's copy keeps in-frame clones and lacks some. The sample carries roughly 200,000 clones, roughly nine tenths recorded once. The sequencing used peripheral blood, collected 28 days after the second AZD1222 dose. These receptors were taken from an adult who received the AZD1222 COVID-19 vaccine.

V is TRBV27 and J is TRBJ2-3; D gene unclear. Trimming left V 4 bases short and J 0 bases short, with 17 bases between. Germline values: CDR1 MNHEY, CDR2 SMNVEV (reference sequence). The CDR3 runs to 17 residues. CDR3 amino acids: CASSSLGSYTSTDTQYF. CDR3 coding DNA: TGTGCCAGCAGTTCCTTAGGGTCCTATACTAGCACAGATACGCAGTATTTT.

The chain carries TRBV27 and TRBJ2-1; TRBD2 matches at 9 bases. This CDR3 has 18 amino acids. Germline CDR1 reads MNHEY; CDR2 reads SMNVEV (reference sequence). The ends lost 5 bases at V and 6 bases at J; junction bases unmatched: 17. Written as DNA, the CDR3 is TGTGCCAGCAGTCTAGAAGGGTGGTGGCGGGGGGGAACCAATGAGCAGTTCTTC. Translation: CASSLEGWWRGGTNEQFF.

The chain employs TRBV20-1 and TRBJ2-2, with D unclear. The CDR3 length is 11 residues. Deletions cut 0 bases from V and 4 bases from J, with 0 bases between. Germline V gene sequence: CDR1 DFQATT, CDR2 SNEGSKA (reference sequence). DNA for the CDR3: TGCAGTGCTAGAGACACCGGGGAGCTGTTTTTT. This gives the protein CSARDTGELFF.

The rearrangement links TRBV6-4 to TRBJ2-3, with 14 bases matching TRBD2. Germline V CDR1 and CDR2: MRHNA, SNTAGT. Losses at the gene ends were 6 bases for V and 2 bases for J; bases not matched to a gene: 7. This CDR3 region has 17 residues. The CDR3 nucleotides read TGTGCCAGCAGCCAAGGGACTAGCGGGGGTGCCACAGATACGCAGTATTTT. It encodes CASSQGTSGGATDTQYF.

This clone showed up just once. The chain employs TRBV19 and TRBJ1-5; a weak D match, TRBD1 (5 bases). Germline CDR1 and CDR2: LNHDA and SQIVND (reference sequence). V dropped 1 base and J dropped 4 bases, with 11 bases sitting between them. The CDR3 contains 15 residues. The CDR3 region is CASSIAGPLNQPQHF. CDR3 sequence (DNA): TGTGCCAGTAGTATAGCAGGGCCCTTAAATCAGCCCCAGCATTTT.

The CDR3 loop is CASSYVQGSYNEQFF. CDR3 in DNA: TGTGCCAGCAGTTATGTCCAGGGCTCCTACAATGAGCAGTTCTTC. The chain employs TRBV27 and TRBJ2-1; tentative D call: TRBD1 (5 bases). Deletions cut 4 bases from V and 0 bases from J, with 10 bases between. Looked up from germline, CDR1 is MNHEY and CDR2 is SMNVEV (reference sequence). The CDR3 extends over 15 amino acids.

A note on this clone: The junction differs from germline at one of its ends, possibly a read error. J is TRBJ1-6 and V is TRBV27; TRBD1 is a possible D gene (5 bases). The CDR3 loop spans 13 amino acids. In germline, CDR1 is MNHEY, CDR2 SMNVEV (reference sequence). The CDR3 here is CASSPRQNSPLHF. CDR3 DNA sequence: TGTGCCAGCAGTCCCCGACAGAATTCGCCCCTCCACTTT.

A note on this clone: This specimen includes other DNA sequences encoding the same CDR3. The chain carries TRBV6-5 and TRBJ2-7; D remains unclear. V lost 0 bases, J lost 3 bases, and 6 bases lay in between. The length of the CDR3 is 13 residues. Germline CDR1 and CDR2: MNHEY and SVGAGI. The CDR3 sequence is CASSYSGDYEQYF. The CDR3 DNA reads as TGTGCCAGCAGTTACTCTGGGGACTACGAGCAGTACTTC.

The chain recombines TRBV19 with TRBJ2-5; D is ambiguous. With 7 bases removed from V and 5 bases from J, the gap between germline ends came to 17 bases. The germline V gene encodes CDR1 LNHDA and CDR2 SQIVND (reference sequence). This CDR3 is 14 amino acids long. CDR3 nucleotide sequence: TGTGCCAGTAAGTCCCTACACCCTCCGGAGACCCAGTACTTC. Protein product: CASKSLHPPETQYF.

The chain has TRBV10-2 and TRBJ2-2, with D possibly TRBD1 on 5 matching bases. V was clipped by 4 bases and J by 5 bases, with 11 bases between them. The CDR3 covers 14 residues. CDR1 and CDR2 (germline): WSHSY, SAAADI. The CDR3 DNA reads as TGCGCCAGCAGTGTTGGCAGGGCTACCGGGGAGCTGTTTTTT. This sequence encodes CASSVGRATGELFF.

The chain is built from TRBV4-1 and TRBJ2-5, with D unclear. CDR1 and CDR2 (germline): MGHRA, YSYEKL. This CDR3 region has 17 residues. Trimming removed 0 bases from V and 1 base from J, with 15 bases in between. CDR3 residues: CASSQDIYPGFQETQYF. As DNA, the CDR3 is TGCGCCAGCAGCCAAGATATTTATCCGGGCTTCCAAGAGACCCAGTACTTC.

The chain links TRBV6-5 to TRBJ1-2, with 7 bases identical to TRBD1. The CDR3 totals 13 residues. V lost 6 bases, J lost 5 bases, and 6 bases stayed unmatched. Germline loops: CDR1 MNHEY, CDR2 SVGAGI. In DNA form, the CDR3 reads TGTGCCAGCAGAAGGGACAGTTTTTATGGCTACACCTTC. This sequence encodes CASRRDSFYGYTF.

The chain is built from TRBV30 and TRBJ1-2, with D uncertain. Germline V gene data show CDR1 as GTSNPN and CDR2 as SVGIG (reference sequence). Trimming pared 4 bases from V and 8 bases from J, leaving 11 bases between. This CDR3 is 11 amino acids long. CDR3 nucleotide sequence: TGTGCCTGGACCACCAATGGCGGCTACACCTTC. This gives the protein CAWTTNGGYTF. Complete variable domain (other parts from reference TRBV30 and TRBJ1-2): SQTIHQWPATLVQPVGSPLSLECTVEGTSNPNLYWYRQAAGRGLQLLFYSVGIGQISSEVPQNLSASRPQDRQFILSSKKLLLSDSGFYLCAWTTNGGYTFGSGTRLTVV.

The genes are TRBV30 and TRBJ1-5; no clear D. This CDR3 region has 13 residues. V lost 2 bases and J lost 3, with 8 bases in between. Germline lookup yields CDR1 GTSNPN and CDR2 SVGIG (reference sequence). CDR3 nucleotide sequence: TGTGCCTGGAGTTCCCAAGACAATCAGCCCCAGCATTTT. Its protein product is CAWSSQDNQPQHF.

V usage is TRBV19 and J usage is TRBJ1-6; a weak D match, TRBD1 (6 bases). Per the germline V gene, CDR1 is LNHDA and CDR2 is SQIVND (reference sequence). V lost 7 bases and J 8 bases, leaving 9 bases between the germline ends. The CDR3 totals 12 residues. The CDR3 DNA follows: TGTGCCAGTACCACAGGGTATTCACCCCTCCACTTT. Its protein product is CASTTGYSPLHF. The whole variable domain, filled in from reference TRBV19 and TRBJ1-6, reads DGGITQSPKYLFRKEGQNVTLSCEQNLNHDAMYWYRQDPGQGLRLIYYSQIVNDFQKGDIAEGYSVSREKKESFPLTVTSAQKNPTAFYLCASTTGYSPLHFGNGTRLTVT.

The chain couples TRBV9 to TRBJ2-5; 11 bases map to TRBD2. Germline V gene sequence: CDR1 SGDLS, CDR2 YYNGEE. Trimming removed 0 bases from V and 7 bases from J; junction bases left unmatched: 5. CDR3 length: 15 residues. The CDR3 reads CASSVGTSGSGTQYF. The CDR3 nucleotides read TGTGCCAGCAGCGTAGGTACTAGCGGGAGTGGGACCCAGTACTTC.

J is TRBJ2-1 and V is TRBV14; unclear D gene. This CDR3 spans 13 amino acids. Germline lookup yields CDR1 SGHDN and CDR2 FVKESK. V was cut by 1 base and J by 7 bases, with 8 bases left in between. The CDR3 is CASSQVLRNEQFF. The CDR3 nucleotides read TGTGCCAGCAGCCAAGTATTAAGGAATGAGCAGTTCTTC. The variable domain in full, with the rest retrieved from reference TRBV14 and TRBJ2-1, is EAGVTQFPSHSVIEKGQTVTLRCDPISGHDNLYWYRRVMGKEIKFLLHFVKESKQDESGMPNNRFLAERTGGTYSTLKVQPAELEDSGVYFCASSQVLRNEQFFGPGTRLTVL.

V usage is TRBV11-2 and J usage is TRBJ1-5; D may be TRBD1 (5 bases). V was shortened by 3 bases and J by 5 bases, with 8 bases between the two germline ends. This CDR3 region has 13 residues. Per the germline V gene, CDR1 is SGHAT and CDR2 is FQNNGV. DNA for the CDR3: TGTGCCAGCAGCTTGCGCAGGGATCAGCCCCAGCATTTT. Translation: CASSLRRDQPQHF.

V gene TRBV30 combines with J gene TRBJ1-1, with 9 positions matching TRBD1. The junction had 7 bases not matched to a gene; V was cut back by 1 base and J by 4 bases. There are 15 residues in the CDR3. Per the germline V gene, CDR1 is GTSNPN and CDR2 is SVGIG (reference sequence). The CDR3 sequence is CAWSATGGVGTEAFF. In DNA, the CDR3 is TGTGCCTGGAGTGCAACAGGGGGCGTCGGCACTGAAGCTTTCTTT.

The genes are TRBV4-3 and TRBJ1-1; no reliable D call. Germline V CDR1 and CDR2: LGHNA, YSLEER. The CDR3 has 14 residues. V was pared by 1 base and J by 4 bases, with 10 bases between. This CDR3 is CASSQGAGVTEAFF. In DNA, the CDR3 is TGCGCCAGCAGCCAAGGAGCAGGCGTCACTGAAGCTTTCTTT.

This clone came up a few times. The genes are TRBV18 and TRBJ2-3, with D possibly matching TRBD1 (6 bases). This CDR3 spans 16 amino acids. The V gene lost 3 bases and the J gene lost 2 bases, with 15 bases spanning the gap. CDR1 is KGHSH and CDR2 is LQKENI in the germline V gene. The CDR3 loop is CASSPTGQRPTDTQYF. DNA for the CDR3: TGTGCCAGCTCACCGACTGGACAGAGACCCACAGATACGCAGTATTTT.

This chain links TRBV7-9 with TRBJ2-3; weak D call: TRBD2 (6 bases). V lost 5 bases to trimming and J lost 0 bases, with 9 bases between them. The CDR3 covers 14 residues. Germline CDR1 is SEHNR and CDR2 is FQNEAQ (reference sequence). CDR3 loop: CASSRSGSTDTQYF. DNA for the CDR3: TGTGCCAGCAGCCGTAGCGGAAGCACAGATACGCAGTATTTT.

The chain combines TRBV5-1 with TRBJ2-7; 13 nucleotides match TRBD2. The V gene end was trimmed by 4 bases and the J gene end by 5 bases; junction bases not matched to a gene: 15. The CDR3 covers 18 residues. Per germline, CDR1 SGHRS and CDR2 YFSETQ. In nucleotides, the CDR3 is TGCGCCAGCAGCGCCCACCCAACTAGCGGGAGGGCCGGGGACGAGCAGTACTTC. It specifies CASSAHPTSGRAGDEQYF.

The chain links TRBV6-5 to TRBJ1-2, with D unclear. Trimming removed 0 bases at V and 3 bases at J, with 14 bases between. The CDR3 is made up of 16 amino acids. Germline V CDR1 and CDR2: MNHEY, SVGAGI. The CDR3 sequence is CASSYSPLEGDYGYTF. The CDR3 DNA sequence: TGTGCCAGCAGTTACTCGCCTTTGGAGGGCGACTATGGCTACACCTTC.

This chain joins TRBV18 and TRBJ1-1, with no clear D. The V gene lost 3 bases and the J gene lost 7 bases, with 15 bases spanning the gap. Per the germline V gene, CDR1 is KGHSH and CDR2 is LQKENI. There are 14 residues in the CDR3. The CDR3: CASSPGSLNGEAFF. The CDR3 nucleotides are TGTGCCAGCTCACCCGGGTCCCTCAACGGTGAAGCTTTCTTT. The whole variable domain, remainder taken from reference TRBV18 and TRBJ1-1, is NAGVMQNPRHLVRRRGQEARLRCSPMKGHSHVYWYRQLPEEGLKFMVYLQKENIIDESGMPKERFSAEFPKEGPSILRIQQVVRGDSAAYFCASSPGSLNGEAFFGQGTRLTVV.